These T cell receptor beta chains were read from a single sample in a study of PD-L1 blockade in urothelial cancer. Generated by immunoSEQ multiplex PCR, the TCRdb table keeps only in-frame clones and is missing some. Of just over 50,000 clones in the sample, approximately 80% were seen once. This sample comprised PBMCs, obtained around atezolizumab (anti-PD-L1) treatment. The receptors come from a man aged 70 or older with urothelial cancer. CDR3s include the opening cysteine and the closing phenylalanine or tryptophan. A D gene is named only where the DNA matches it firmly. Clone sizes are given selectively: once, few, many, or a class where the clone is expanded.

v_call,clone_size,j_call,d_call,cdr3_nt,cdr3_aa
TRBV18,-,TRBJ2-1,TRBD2,TGTGCCAGCTCACCACAGCTAGCGCGGGGGGTTACTTCCCGTGAGCAGTTCTTC,CASSPQLARGVTSREQFF
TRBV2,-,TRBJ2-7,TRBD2,TGTGCCAGCAGAGACCAACTAGCGGGACCGCACGAGCAGTACTTC,CASRDQLAGPHEQYF
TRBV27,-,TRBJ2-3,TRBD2,TGTGCCAGCAGCTTAAGCGGGAGGTCCGAGAAAAGCACAGATACGCAGTATTTT,CASSLSGRSEKSTDTQYF
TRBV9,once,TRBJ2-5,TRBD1,TGTGCCAGCAGCGTAGGGTCGGCAGGGGGCTTGGAGACCCAGTACTTC,CASSVGSAGGLETQYF
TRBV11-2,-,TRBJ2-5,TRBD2,TGTGCCAGCAGCCCCGGGCTAGCGGAAAAGACCCAGTACTTC,CASSPGLAEKTQYF
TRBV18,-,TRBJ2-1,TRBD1,TGTGCCAGCTCATCGGCCGGGACAGGGGGGTACAATGAGCAGTTCTTC,CASSSAGTGGYNEQFF
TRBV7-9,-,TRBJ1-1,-,TGTGCCAGCAGCTTAATACGGGGAGGCGATGAAGCTTTCTTT,CASSLIRGGDEAFF
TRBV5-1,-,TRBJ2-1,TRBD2,TGCGCCAGCAGGGAGGACGGGCTAGCGGGGGTCCGGTCCGTCTTCAATGAGCAGTTCTTC,CASREDGLAGVRSVFNEQFF
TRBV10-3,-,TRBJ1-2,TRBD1,TGTGCCATCAGTGAGTTGCACGGACAGGGGAAGACCTATGGCTACACCTTC,CAISELHGQGKTYGYTF
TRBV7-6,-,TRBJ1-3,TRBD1,TGTGCCAGCAGCTTAACCGACAGGGCAAGTGGAAACACCATATATTTT,CASSLTDRASGNTIYF
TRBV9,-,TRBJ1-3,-,TGTGCCTCGGGTATATCCGGCTCTGGAAACACCATATATTTT,CASGISGSGNTIYF
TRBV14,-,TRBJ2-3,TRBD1,TGTGCCAGCAGCCAAGATTTGGGACAGGGAACAGATACGCAGTATTTT,CASSQDLGQGTDTQYF
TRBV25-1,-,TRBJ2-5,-,TGTGCCAGCAGTGAATTGAGGGAGACCCAGTACTTC,CASSELRETQYF
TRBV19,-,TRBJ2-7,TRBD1,TGTGCCAGTAGGACAGGGGGAGGCGAGCAGTACTTC,CASRTGGGEQYF
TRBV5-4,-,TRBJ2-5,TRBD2,TGTGCCAGCAGCACTCCCCAAGGCGGCCTAGCGGGAGAAGAGACCCAGTACTTC,CASSTPQGGLAGEETQYF
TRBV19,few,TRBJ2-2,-,TGTGCCAGTAGTATAGTCAGGGCCGGGGAGCTGTTTTTT,CASSIVRAGELFF
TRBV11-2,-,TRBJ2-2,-,TGTGCCAGCAGCGGCAGGGGGGTCTCGAACACCGGGGAGCTGTTTTTT,CASSGRGVSNTGELFF
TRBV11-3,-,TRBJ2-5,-,TGTGCCAGCAGCTTGTCAGACTCCCCGGTGGAGACCCAGTACTTC,CASSLSDSPVETQYF
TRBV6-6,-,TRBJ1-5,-,TGTGCCAGCAGCGGGGGCAATCAGCCCCAGCATTTT,CASSGGNQPQHF
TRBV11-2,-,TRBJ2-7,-,TGTGCCAGCAGCTTTAAAAGCTCCCGCGAGCAGTACTTC,CASSFKSSREQYF
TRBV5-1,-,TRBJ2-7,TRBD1,TGCGCCAGCGGCGGACAGGGCCGGGGGGAGCAGTACTTC,CASGGQGRGEQYF
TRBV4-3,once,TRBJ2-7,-,TGCGCCAGCAGCTCCCGGGCGGGTCCCTACGAGCAGTACTTC,CASSSRAGPYEQYF
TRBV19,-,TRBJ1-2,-,TGTGCCAGTAGTATCGGGACACTAGCTAACTATGGCTACACCTTC,CASSIGTLANYGYTF
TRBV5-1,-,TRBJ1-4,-,TGCGCCAGCAGCACTAGAACTAATGAAAAACTGTTTTTT,CASSTRTNEKLFF
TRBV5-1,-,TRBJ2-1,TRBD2,TGCGCCAGCAGCTTGGGGACTAGCGGGTCCTACAATGAGCAGTTCTTC,CASSLGTSGSYNEQFF
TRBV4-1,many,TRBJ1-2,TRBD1,TGCGCCAGCAGCCTTAGACAGGGGGATGGCTATGGCTACACCTTC,CASSLRQGDGYGYTF
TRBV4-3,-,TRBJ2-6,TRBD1,TGCGCCAGCAGCCCTGACAGGGAAACAACTGGGGCCAACGTCCTGACTTTC,CASSPDRETTGANVLTF